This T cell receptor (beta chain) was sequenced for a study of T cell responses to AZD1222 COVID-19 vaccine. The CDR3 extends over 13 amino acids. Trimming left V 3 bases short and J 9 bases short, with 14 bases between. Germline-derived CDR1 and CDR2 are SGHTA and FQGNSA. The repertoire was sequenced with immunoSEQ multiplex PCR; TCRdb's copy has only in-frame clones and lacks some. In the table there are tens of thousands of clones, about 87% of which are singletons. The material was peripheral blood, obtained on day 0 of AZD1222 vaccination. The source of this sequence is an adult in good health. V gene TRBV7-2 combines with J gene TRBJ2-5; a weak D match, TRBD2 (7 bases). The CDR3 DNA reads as TGTGCCAGCAGCTTGTATAAGGGGGGGGCCCAGTACTTC. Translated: CASSLYKGGAQYF.